The clone carrying this T cell receptor beta chain turned up a few times. This specimen comes from a study of patients and donors after allogeneic stem cell transplantation. TCRdb reprocessed the RT-PCR reads with MiXCR, giving one entry per CDR3 protein. The sample gives over 30,000 distinct CDR3 sequences, about two fifths of which show up once; over 65% is in the top ten. V lost 0 bases to trimming and J lost 4 bases, with 10 bases between them. From germline, CDR1 is LGHNA and CDR2 YSLEER. The CDR3 is 15 residues long. This rearrangement joins TRBV4-3 to TRBJ1-3; D is perhaps TRBD1 (6 bases). The receptor was isolated from a human donor who was either an allogeneic HSCT recipient or a stem cell or donor lymphocyte infusion donor (not recorded which). It is not recorded whose cells these are; they may come from a transplant donor. The specimen was blood, either unsorted or a sorted T cell fraction (not recorded which). The CDR3 nucleotides are TGCGCCAGCAGCCAAGATACCAGGGGAGGAAACACCATATATTTT. Translation: CASSQDTRGGNTIYF.